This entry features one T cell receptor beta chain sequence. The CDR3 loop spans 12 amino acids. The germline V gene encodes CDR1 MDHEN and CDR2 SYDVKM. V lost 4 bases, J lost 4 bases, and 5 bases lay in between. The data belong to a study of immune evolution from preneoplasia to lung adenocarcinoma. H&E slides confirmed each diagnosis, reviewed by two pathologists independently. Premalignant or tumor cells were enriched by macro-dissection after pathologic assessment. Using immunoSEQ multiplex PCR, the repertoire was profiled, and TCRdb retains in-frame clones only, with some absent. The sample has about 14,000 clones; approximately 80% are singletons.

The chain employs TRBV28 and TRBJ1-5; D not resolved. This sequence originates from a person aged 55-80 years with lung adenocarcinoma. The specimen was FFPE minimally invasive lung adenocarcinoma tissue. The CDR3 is CASSSPNQPQHF. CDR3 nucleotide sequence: TGTGCCAGCAGTTCCCCGAATCAGCCCCAGCATTTT.